This T cell receptor (beta chain) was retrieved from a study of cytomegalovirus exposure and HLA in healthy donors. General study points: The authors confirmed in vitro that a few CMV-associated chains were specific for CMV antigens. Researchers reported in a later analysis that a missense DCLRE1C variant was tied to TCR beta V- and J-gene trimming. As was reported, the classifier diagnosed cytomegalovirus status with high specificity and sensitivity. Some segments of the V type, notably TRBV6-2 and TRBV6-3, were excluded as indistinguishable.

PCR involved 60 Vbeta and 13 Jbeta primers. Profiled with immunoSEQ multiplex PCR; TCRdb holds only in-frame clones, not every one. Altogether approximately 150,000 clones are present, about 70% being singletons, with the ten largest covering 3.5% to 5.5%. For this clone: The antigen remains undetermined.

The V gene's germline CDR1 is MNHEY and CDR2 SMNVEV (reference sequence). This CDR3 is built from 15 residues. Trimming shortened V by 2 bases and J by 3 bases, and 14 bases separated the two germline ends. The receptor's source is a woman aged 18-29 years in good health and CMV-seropositive. Sequenced: PBMCs. V is TRBV27 and J is TRBJ2-7, with a weak D call TRBD1 (5 bases). CDR3 sequence: CASSLATAGDYEQYF. As DNA, the CDR3 is TGTGCCAGCAGTTTAGCGACAGCTGGGGACTACGAGCAGTACTTC.